One and the same sample provided the 27 T cell receptor beta chains below, sequenced in a study of blood T cells in healthy people across ages. Combining a sample-barcoded 5' primer with a J-beta primer mix, a second PCR ran for roughly 7 to 12 cycles. From the 5' RACE reads, TCRdb called clonotypes with MiXCR, one entry per CDR3 protein. This table holds some 1,000,000 distinct CDR3 sequences, almost 25% found once. These same records also appear under a second study, on T cells of mothers and their children.

Sequenced sample: blood. Every receptor here comes from a girl aged 2-10 years in good health.

The V call is TRBV12-3 or TRBV12-4, the J call TRBJ1-1; 9 bases map to TRBD1. Trimming cost V 1 base and J 3 bases; bases outside gene matches: 3. There are 15 residues in the CDR3. The CDR3 region is CASSLGTGADTEAFF. The CDR3 region has the DNA TGTGCCAGCAGTTTAGGGACAGGGGCGGACACTGAAGCTTTCTTT.

The chain couples TRBV20-1 to TRBJ2-5; perhaps TRBD2 as D (6 bases). TRBJ2-7 explains the end of the DNA better; the J call may be wrong. The CDR3 has 14 residues. Germline assignment: CDR1 DFQATT and CDR2 SNEGSKA (reference sequence). This CDR3 reads CSAPRYGGAYEQYF. As DNA, the CDR3 is TGCAGTGCTCCTCGGTATGGAGGGGCCTACGAGCAGTACTTC.

This clonotype was seen a handful of times. This chain connects TRBV5-6 to TRBJ1-6; 7 bases are shared with TRBD1. Trimming took 4 bases from V and 4 from J; bases not matched to a gene: 5. The length of the CDR3 is 15 residues. Germline assignment: CDR1 SGHDT and CDR2 YYEEEE. Written as DNA, the CDR3 is TGTGCCAGCAGCCCTTCGGGACAGTATAATTCACCCCTCCACTTT. It encodes CASSPSGQYNSPLHF.

In this sample, this clonotype turned up a few times. The rearrangement joins TRBV12-3 or TRBV12-4 to TRBJ2-5; D not certain. The ends were cut back, 1 base at V and 5 bases at J, with 11 bases in the middle. CDR3 length equals 14 residues. Here the CDR3 reads CASSLEGKGETQYF. CDR3 coding DNA: TGTGCCAGCAGTTTAGAGGGAAAAGGGGAGACCCAGTACTTC.

Only one count was recorded for this clonotype. This rearrangement joins TRBV27 to TRBJ2-6, with D possibly TRBD2 on 6 matching bases. This CDR3 has 17 amino acids. Trimming pared 4 bases from V and 2 bases from J, leaving 15 bases between. Germline CDR1 MNHEY, CDR2 SMNVEV (reference sequence). The CDR3 nucleotides are TGTGCCAGCAGTTCGGCAGGAGGGATCACTGGGGCCAACGTCCTGACTTTC. This sequence encodes CASSSAGGITGANVLTF. The full variable domain, its missing parts supplied by reference TRBV27 and TRBJ2-6, is EAQVTQNPRYLITVTGKKLTVTCSQNMNHEYMSWYRQDPGLGLRQIYYSMNVEVTDKGDVPEGYKVSRKEKRNFPLILESPSPNQTSLYFCASSSAGGITGANVLTFGAGSRLTVL.

This chain links TRBV29-1 with TRBJ2-1; no reliable D call. V was pared by 7 bases and J by 8 bases, with 12 bases between. This CDR3 comprises 11 residues. Germline V CDR1 and CDR2: SQVTM, ANQGSEA. The CDR3 sequence is CSAGDTHEQFF. CDR3 DNA sequence: TGCAGCGCCGGAGATACACATGAGCAGTTCTTC.

This clonotype was counted only a few times. The chain is built from TRBV3-1 and TRBJ2-1, with 7 nucleotides matching TRBD2. V lost 4 bases to trimming and J lost 7 bases; unmatched junction nucleotides: 13. The CDR3 runs 16 residues. The V gene's germline CDR1 is LGHDT and CDR2 YNNKEL (reference sequence). CDR3 region: CASSLSLREVFNEQFF. In DNA form, the CDR3 reads TGTGCCAGCAGCCTTTCTCTACGGGAGGTGTTTAATGAGCAGTTCTTC.

This clonotype has more than one count but fewer than ten. The chain is built from TRBV20-1 and TRBJ1-3, with unresolved D. Trimming took off 1 base at V and 2 bases at J, with 3 bases between the two ends. The CDR3 is 12 residues long. Germline CDR1 reads DFQATT; CDR2 reads SNEGSKA (reference sequence). For the CDR3, the DNA is TGCAGTGCTAGAGCGACTGGAAACACCATATATTTT. This gives the protein CSARATGNTIYF.

A few counts support this clonotype. V usage is TRBV7-3 and J usage is TRBJ2-4; possibly TRBD1 or TRBD2 for D (5 bases each). V gave up 2 bases and J gave up 5 bases, with 7 bases separating them. Per germline, CDR1 SGHTA and CDR2 FQGTGA. CDR3 length: 13 residues. CDR3 DNA: TGTGCCAGCAGCTTATTGGGACAAAACATTCAGTACTTC. Translating it yields CASSLLGQNIQYF.

This clonotype showed up just a few times. Here the CDR3 DNA reads TGTGCCAGCAGACGAGGAAGAGCTTACGAGCAGTACTTC. It translates to CASRRGRAYEQYF. This sequence joins TRBV5-6 and TRBJ2-5; D remains unclear. The J call may be mistaken, given a closer DNA end match to TRBJ2-7. Germline values: CDR1 SGHDT, CDR2 YYEEEE. The CDR3 sequence is 13 residues long.

This clonotype was counted between two and nine times. The chain combines TRBV7-9 with TRBJ1-3; D gene ambiguous. CDR1 SEHNR and CDR2 FQNEAQ come from the germline V gene (reference sequence). V was pared by 8 bases and J by 2 bases, with 13 bases between. CDR3 length: 14 residues. The DNA of the CDR3 is TGTGCCAGCGACTGGGATAAGACTGGAAACACCATATATTTT. Protein sequence: CASDWDKTGNTIYF.

The sample holds a few counts of this clonotype. The genes are TRBV20-1 and TRBJ1-2; D is uncertain. Germline lookup yields CDR1 DFQATT and CDR2 SNEGSKA (reference sequence). V was trimmed by 3 bases and J by 3 bases, leaving 11 bases between them. This CDR3 has 13 residues. The CDR3 region has the DNA TGCAGTGCTAGTGATTACAGAGACTATGGCTACACCTTC. Translated, it gives CSASDYRDYGYTF.

This clonotype was detected once. The V call is TRBV3-1, the J call TRBJ1-2; D remains unclear. The V gene's germline CDR1 is LGHDT and CDR2 YNNKEL (reference sequence). With 2 bases removed from V and 5 bases from J, the gap between germline ends came to 21 bases. CDR3 length: 17 residues. The CDR3 DNA follows: TGTGCCAGCAGCCAATGGTATGGCTCCGGGCTATCGTATGGCTACACCTTC. This gives the protein CASSQWYGSGLSYGYTF.

The chain couples TRBV11-2 to TRBJ1-2, with TRBD1 matching over 7 bases. In germline, CDR1 is SGHAT, CDR2 FQNNGV. The CDR3 sequence is 16 residues long. Trimming took 5 bases from V and 7 from J; bases not matched to a gene: 16. In DNA form, the CDR3 reads TGTGCCAGCAGCCCGTTCAACTTAGGGGGCGCCGGTGGCTACACCTTC. This encodes CASSPFNLGGAGGYTF.

The chain is built from TRBV12-3 or TRBV12-4 and TRBJ1-5, with 11 positions matching TRBD1. This CDR3 region has 15 residues. J gave up 5 bases and V 5 bases, and 5 bases lay outside the gene matches. This chain's CDR3 is CASSDGTGGYQPQHF. CDR3 sequence (DNA): TGTGCCAGCAGTGATGGGACAGGGGGGTATCAGCCCCAGCATTTT.

The J gene is TRBJ2-4, the V gene TRBV28; D not certain. In germline, CDR1 is MDHEN, CDR2 SYDVKM. The CDR3 extends over 20 amino acids. V lost 4 bases and J 0 bases, leaving 25 bases between the germline ends. This chain's CDR3 is CASSSLLLSPDPLAKNIQYF. CDR3 sequence (DNA): TGTGCCAGCAGTTCCCTCCTACTTTCTCCCGATCCCCTAGCCAAAAACATTCAGTACTTC.

This chain connects TRBV24-1 to TRBJ1-2, with TRBD1 matching 10 bases. There are 13 residues in the CDR3. Germline CDR1 and CDR2: KGHDR and SFDVKD. The ends lost 7 bases at V and 6 bases at J; junction bases unmatched: 4. The CDR3 loop is CATSSDRGNGYTF. CDR3 DNA sequence: TGTGCCACCAGCTCGGACAGGGGGAATGGCTACACCTTC.

This clonotype was counted between two and nine times. The rearrangement joins TRBV5-1 to TRBJ2-7, with D maybe TRBD1 (5 bases). Germline CDR1 SGHRS, CDR2 YFSETQ. The CDR3 is 15 amino acids. V was pared by 0 bases and J by 2 bases, with 12 bases between. The CDR3: CASSLEGDPAYEQYF. DNA for the CDR3: TGCGCCAGCAGCTTGGAAGGGGATCCTGCCTACGAGCAGTACTTC.

This clonotype was seen ten or more times. V and J are TRBV4-3 and TRBJ2-7, with D unclear. CDR3 length equals 16 residues. V was shortened by 0 bases and J by 2 bases, with 14 bases between the two germline ends. Per the germline V gene, CDR1 is LGHNA and CDR2 is YSLEER. CDR3 region: CASSQDPIPSPYEQYF. The CDR3 DNA follows: TGCGCCAGCAGCCAAGATCCGATCCCTTCACCCTACGAGCAGTACTTC.

This clonotype was recorded a few times. V gene TRBV7-2 combines with J gene TRBJ2-2; weak D call: TRBD2 (6 bases). V lost 5 bases to trimming and J lost 3 bases, with 16 bases between them. Germline CDR1 and CDR2: SGHTA and FQGNSA. The CDR3 runs to 16 residues. The DNA of the CDR3 is TGTGCCAGCAGCCCTACCTTTGTAGCGGACACCGGGGAGCTGTTTTTT. Residues: CASSPTFVADTGELFF. Full variable domain (remainder filled in from reference TRBV7-2 and TRBJ2-2): GAGVSQSPSNKVTEKGKDVELRCDPISGHTALYWYRQSLGQGLEFLIYFQGNSAPDKSGLPSDRFSAERTGGSVSTLTIQRTQQEDSAVYLCASSPTFVADTGELFFGEGSRLTVL.

The chain couples TRBV7-2 to TRBJ2-5, with D unresolved. CDR1 is SGHTA and CDR2 is FQGNSA in the germline V gene. V lost 1 base and J lost 11, with 14 bases in between. CDR3 size: 13 residues. The CDR3 DNA reads as TGTGCCAGCAGCTTAGAATACCGCGAGAGGCAGTACTTC. Translation gives CASSLEYRERQYF.

This chain uses TRBV19 with TRBJ2-7; tentative D call: TRBD1 (5 bases). The CDR3 runs to 14 residues. In germline, CDR1 is LNHDA, CDR2 SQIVND (reference sequence). Between the trimmed V and J ends, which lost 6 bases and 2 bases, there was a span of 14 bases. The CDR3 nucleotides are TGTGCCAGTAGCGTGACAGCGTCAGCCTACGAGCAGTACTTC. This codes for CASSVTASAYEQYF.

This chain joins TRBV20-1 and TRBJ2-2; D is undetermined. Trimming cost V 5 bases and J 1 base, with 8 bases left between them. The CDR3 is 13 amino acids. Germline V lookup: CDR1 DFQATT, CDR2 SNEGSKA (reference sequence). The CDR3 sequence is CSAPDQNTGELFF. CDR3 DNA sequence: TGCAGTGCTCCAGACCAGAACACCGGGGAGCTGTTTTTT.

This clonotype was seen a handful of times. The chain combines TRBV20-1 with TRBJ2-7; TRBD1 matches at 10 bases. The CDR3 sequence is 14 residues long. In germline, CDR1 is DFQATT, CDR2 SNEGSKA (reference sequence). V dropped 6 bases and J dropped 2; count of bases not matched to a gene: 7. CDR3 sequence: CSAPTGGTPYEQYF. The DNA of the CDR3 is TGCAGTGCCCCGACAGGGGGCACCCCCTACGAGCAGTACTTC.

This clonotype was detected a few times. V gene TRBV11-2 combines with J gene TRBJ1-2, with D perhaps matching TRBD1 (5 bases). The germline V gene encodes CDR1 SGHAT and CDR2 FQNNGV. There are 11 residues in the CDR3. V dropped 5 bases and J dropped 13 bases, with 14 bases sitting between them. CDR3 DNA: TGTGCCAGCAGCCGGGACGTGTTGAGCACCTTC. It codes for CASSRDVLSTF.

This clonotype came up a few times. The chain has TRBV20-1 and TRBJ2-5, with TRBD2 identical over 12 bases. This CDR3 region has 12 residues. V gave up 5 bases and J gave up 7 bases; unmatched junction bases: 2. Germline loops: CDR1 DFQATT, CDR2 SNEGSKA (reference sequence). CDR3 DNA: TGCAGTGCTGCACTAGCGGGAGGGACCCAGTACTTC. It translates to CSAALAGGTQYF.

The chain combines TRBV13 with TRBJ1-2; TRBD1 matches at 7 bases. This CDR3 is 15 amino acids long. The germline V gene encodes CDR1 PRHDT and CDR2 FYEKMQ (reference sequence). The V and J ends lost 0 bases and 3 bases, in that order; junction bases with no gene match: 4. DNA of the CDR3: TGTGCCAGCAGCTTAGGCCTAACAGGGGACTATGGCTACACCTTC. This codes for CASSLGLTGDYGYTF.